This T cell receptor beta chain stems from a study of read filtering for tumor transcriptome and immune sequencing (dated by TCRdb to 2018 to 2020). Context from the whole study: The cohort had about 17 male and more than 11 female patients with a mean age of roughly 62 years, ranging from 47 to 80. Under revised international staging, eight or nine patients fell into R-ISS I, more than 15 into R-ISS II and 7 into R-ISS III. After DNase treatment, whole-transcriptome libraries were prepared using the TruSeq RNA Access Library Prep Kit. Per sample, about 4.05 to 11 million TCR-region mapped reads were obtained with IR-seq, compared with only 85 to 1273 with RNA-seq. The study compared TCR repertoires from targeted immune repertoire sequencing and bulk whole-transcriptome sequencing run on the same bone marrow samples. As a main aim, a read-filtering strategy for immune repertoire data was addressed, with the specific question being whether clonotypes supported by a single read should be removed. General findings and caveats noted by the study authors: Single-read clonotypes made up around 82% of clonotypes but roughly 3.5% of total reads in IR-seq, and less than 75% of clonotypes and approximately 48% of reads in RNA-seq. The sorted CD138-negative fraction was not purified T cells but a mixed bone marrow immune population. The correlation between IR-seq and RNA-seq shared clonotype proportions rose when single-read clonotypes were removed. Clonotypes were captured by IR-seq at much higher depth and more reliably than by RNA-seq, and smaller IR-seq throughput was sufficient for identification of most shared clonotypes.

TCR libraries were constructed from 300 to 400 ng RNA using the Immunoverse kit, and molecular barcoded adaptors covering alpha/delta and beta/gamma chains were employed. TCR library preparation used the same RNA that was used for transcriptome sequencing. TCR libraries were sequenced on an Illumina HiSeq 4000 with 2 x 150 cycles. The paper's processing steps were these. With MiXCR, TCR reads were aligned to human V, D, J and C references and assembled into CDR3 clonotypes, with quality filtering and error correction included. Clonotype counts and gene usage diversity were analyzed with the tcR package in R. For inspection of raw mapping reads, RNA-seq reads were mapped by STAR aligner version 2.5.3a onto GRCh37 of the human genome. To test how sequencing depth affected the clonotypes detected, IR-seq fastq files were randomly downsampled with Seqtk 1.3. The public reads were reanalyzed by TCRdb: fastp trimming at Q25, MiXCR alignment, in-frame beta chains only. CDR3 protein duplicates are merged, each entry listing the most common genes and DNA. These V and J calls are TCRdb output, not the study's own analysis. This sample holds about 39,000 distinct CDR3 sequences; over 11% were observed only once. Jointly, the top ten make up around 7% of the sample.

Measured from the cysteine to the phenylalanine, the CDR3 is 13 residues long. Just CDR3 DNA is preserved here, 39 bases in frame from base 1. Per the germline V gene, MRHNA is the CDR1 and SNTAGT is the CDR2. The V end gives up 6 bases and the J end 1 base, leaving 2 bases in the junction not matched to a gene. Each patient had bone marrow sampled at the time of active disease. Isolation of bone marrow mononuclear cells was performed by Ficoll-Hypaque density gradient centrifugation. To remove myeloma plasma cells, the cells were labeled with CD138 magnetic microbeads on a MACS separator, and CD138-negative cells were then collected by negative selection. Purity of the isolated cells was checked by flow cytometry on an Attune NxT using CD138 antibodies. TRIzol reagent was used to extract total RNA, and a NanoDrop spectrophotometer was used to quantify the extracted RNA. Paired RNA-seq and IR-seq were performed on the CD138-negative bone marrow sample of each patient.

This clonotype was seen ten or more times. No cognate antigen has been identified for it. Qualities for individual bases were not recorded, and no much larger clone is one base off. The rearrangement joined TRBV6-4 to TRBJ1-1; 7 central bases correspond to TRBD1. The TCR was taken from a donor over 35 with multiple myeloma. Sequenced input: a population of CD138-negative cells sorted from bone marrow. The label giving this sample's cell subset or site can be read as: bone marrow mononuclear cells depleted of CD138+ plasma/myeloma cells by negative magnetic selection. CDR3 loop: CASRGQTNTEAFF. The DNA sequence is given as TGTGCCAGCAGGGGACAGACGAACACTGAAGCTTTCTTT.